The sequence of this T cell receptor beta chain was determined in a study of beta chain features in type 1 diabetes. Note on this clone: Its matching antigen is unknown.

Cell sorting via CD45RO/CCR7/CD25/CD127/CD95/CD27 was performed to obtain CD4+ naive, central memory, regulatory and stem cell-like memory cells. Regarding the study as a whole: In all four CD4+ subsets, TCRB CDR3 length was significantly, moderately reduced in type 1 diabetes. Within patients, naive, central memory and Treg TCRB repertoires seemed more similar than within healthy donors. Patients with type 1 diabetes carried fewer insertions and had more deletions at their VDJ junctions.

V was clipped by 4 bases and J by 3 bases, with 13 bases between them. CDR1 is SQVTM, CDR2 ANQGSEA, per germline. The CDR3 contains 14 residues. What was sequenced were expressed TCRB transcripts, since all of the isolated RNA had been reverse transcribed. Sequencing used immunoSEQ multiplex PCR; TCRdb keeps in-frame clones, though not all of them. The sample lists roughly 150,000 clones, roughly 59% occurring once. The receptor comes from a man aged 25-45 years with type 1 diabetes. The specimen sequenced was naive CD4+ T cells from blood. V usage is TRBV29-1 and J usage is TRBJ2-1, with TRBD2 as a possible D gene (7 bases). CDR3 DNA: TGCAGCGTTGCGGGGGGCACTGTCTACAATGAGCAGTTCTTC. It yields the protein CSVAGGTVYNEQFF.